This T cell receptor beta chain is drawn from a study of response to subunit inactivated influenza vaccine. Study-level findings and limits: Authors suggested that a seasonal influenza vaccination recruits few new T cells each time.

The CDR3 spans 16 residues. Germline V gene lookup returns CDR1 SGHTA and CDR2 FQGNSA. Trimming removed 2 bases from V and 6 bases from J, with 16 bases in between. This clonotype came up a few times. The antigen is unknown. TCRdb processed the RT-PCR reads anew with MiXCR; each CDR3 protein has one entry. Here the sample spans around 520,000 distinct CDR3 sequences, about 25% being singletons. V and J are TRBV7-2 and TRBJ2-2, with D possibly matching TRBD2 (5 bases). The receptor's source is a man aged 50 to 60 who received an inactivated influenza vaccine. The material was CD4+ T cells sorted from PBMCs, obtained about 5 days after vaccination. CDR3 region: CASSLNVGESAGELFF. CDR3 DNA: TGTGCCAGCAGCTTAAACGTCGGGGAGAGCGCCGGGGAGCTGTTTTTT. Full variable domain (outside the CDR3, taken from reference TRBV7-2 and TRBJ2-2): GAGVSQSPSNKVTEKGKDVELRCDPISGHTALYWYRQSLGQGLEFLIYFQGNSAPDKSGLPSDRFSAERTGGSVSTLTIQRTQQEDSAVYLCASSLNVGESAGELFFGEGSRLTVL.